Each of the 26 T cell receptor beta chains below was sequenced from the same sample in a study of Graves' ophthalmopathy and Graves' hyperthyroidism. For repertoire sequencing, the TCR beta CDR3 regions were amplified from RNA transcripts. HTBI primers primed a first-round RT-PCR, and a second-round multiplex PCR followed. Via MiXCR, TCRdb re-called the multiplex PCR reads, giving one row per CDR3 protein. The table shows hundreds of thousands of distinct CDR3 sequences, with over 20% occurring only once. The sample consisted of peripheral blood. All receptors come from a woman under 30 with stable Graves' hyperthyroidism.

This clonotype was detected ten times or more. The V gene is TRBV2, the J gene TRBJ2-2; no firm D call. The V gene lost 7 bases and the J gene lost 5 bases, with 14 bases spanning the gap. The V gene's germline CDR1 is SNHLY and CDR2 FYNNEI. This CDR3 is 14 amino acids long. This CDR3 reads CASKVGIGTGELFF. CDR3 in DNA: TGTGCCAGCAAGGTGGGGATAGGGACCGGGGAGCTGTTTTTT.

V gene TRBV6-5 combines with J gene TRBJ1-2; D is ambiguous. The germline V gene has CDR1 MNHEY and CDR2 SVGAGI. Trimming pared 0 bases from V and 3 bases from J, leaving 8 bases between. The CDR3 spans 14 residues. CDR3 residues: CASSYSAAHYGYTF. DNA for the CDR3: TGTGCCAGCAGTTACTCGGCAGCCCACTATGGCTACACCTTC.

The table lists this clonotype with many counts. The genes are TRBV6-2 or TRBV6-3 and TRBJ2-7, with D uncertain. Germline V CDR1 and CDR2: MNHEY, SVGEGT. This CDR3 spans 12 amino acids. The germline V and J ends were trimmed by 7 bases and 0 bases, with 7 bases remaining between them. CDR3 nucleotide sequence: TGTGCCAGCAAGTCTTACTCCTACGAGCAGTACTTC. Translation: CASKSYSYEQYF.

This chain connects TRBV7-9 to TRBJ1-6; 7 nucleotides line up with TRBD1. In germline, CDR1 is SEHNR, CDR2 FQNEAQ (reference sequence). The CDR3 runs 15 residues. Germline trimming cut 1 base from V and 6 bases from J; bases unmatched to any gene: 3. The CDR3 loop is CASSLETGSNSPLHF. The CDR3 DNA is TGTGCCAGCAGCTTAGAGACAGGGTCTAATTCACCCCTCCACTTT.

There are many counts of this clonotype. V gene TRBV5-1 combines with J gene TRBJ1-1, with D uncertain. V shed 4 bases and J shed 1 base, with 14 bases lying between them. Germline V CDR1 and CDR2: SGHRS, YFSETQ. The CDR3 consists of 15 residues. CDR3 nucleotides: TGCGCCAGCAGCCCGGGTCGACCGAAGAACACTGAAGCTTTCTTT. Translated: CASSPGRPKNTEAFF.

Ten or more counts support this clonotype. This rearrangement joins TRBV20-1 to TRBJ2-7; 9 bases are a match to TRBD2. CDR1 and CDR2 from the germline V gene are DFQATT and SNEGSKA (reference sequence). Trimming took 3 bases from V and 7 from J; bases not matched to a gene: 16. CDR3 size: 16 residues. In DNA form, the CDR3 reads TGCAGTGCTAGGAGGAGTAAGCGGGAGGCCGAAGGGGAGCAGTACTTC. It yields the protein CSARRSKREAEGEQYF.

In its sample, this clonotype was seen many times. The gene calls are TRBV20-1 and TRBJ2-4, with TRBD2 matching over 7 bases. Trimming removed 5 bases from V and 7 bases from J; junction bases left unmatched: 8. Germline CDR1 DFQATT, CDR2 SNEGSKA (reference sequence). The CDR3 loop spans 13 amino acids. Here the CDR3 reads CSAPPRTSNIQYF. As DNA, the CDR3 is TGCAGTGCTCCTCCCAGGACTAGTAACATTCAGTACTTC.

Ten or more counts support this clonotype. The chain is built from TRBV11-1 and TRBJ2-5; no definite D call. This CDR3 is 13 amino acids long. The V end lost 3 bases, the J end lost 2 bases, and 7 bases lay between the germline ends. Germline V gene data show CDR1 as SGHAT and CDR2 as FQDESV (reference sequence). CDR3 sequence: CASSFGYQETQYF. The CDR3, as DNA: TGTGCCAGCAGCTTCGGGTATCAAGAGACCCAGTACTTC.

Many counts were recorded for this clonotype. The genes are TRBV2 and TRBJ1-5; 10 positions agree with TRBD1. CDR3 length: 14 residues. V trimming: 6 bases; J trimming: 2 bases; junction bases outside the gene matches: 1. CDR1 SNHLY and CDR2 FYNNEI come from the germline V gene. Here the CDR3 reads CASRGTGGNQPQHF. Written as DNA, the CDR3 is TGTGCCAGCAGGGGGACAGGGGGCAATCAGCCCCAGCATTTT.

V usage is TRBV28 and J usage is TRBJ1-2, with no clear D. The CDR3 sequence is 13 residues long. The germline gives CDR1 MDHEN, CDR2 SYDVKM. V lost 8 bases, J lost 3 bases, and 13 bases lay in between. The CDR3: CASGLLDDYGYTF. The DNA for the CDR3 is TGTGCCAGCGGCCTTCTAGATGACTATGGCTACACCTTC.

This clonotype has only a few counts. J is TRBJ2-5 and V is TRBV6-2 or TRBV6-3; 8 bases are a match to TRBD2. CDR1 is MNHEY, CDR2 SVGEGT, per germline. The CDR3 totals 17 residues. Unmatched junction bases numbered 8, after V lost 2 bases and J lost 0 bases. As DNA, the CDR3 is TGTGCCAGCAGTTACCAGATAGCGGGGCCATACCAAGAGACCCAGTACTTC. This encodes CASSYQIAGPYQETQYF.

V and J are TRBV5-6 and TRBJ2-7; perhaps TRBD2 as D (5 bases). The ends were cut back, 5 bases at V and 6 bases at J, with 15 bases in the middle. The CDR3 extends over 13 amino acids. Germline V gene sequence: CDR1 SGHDT, CDR2 YYEEEE. CDR3 loop: CASRLSGSCEQYF. The CDR3, as DNA: TGTGCCAGCAGATTATCGGGGTCTTGCGAGCAGTACTTC.

At least ten counts were recorded for this clonotype. The chain is built from TRBV25-1 and TRBJ2-5, with TRBD1 matching over 8 bases. Unmatched junction bases numbered 20, after V lost 3 bases and J lost 5 bases. This CDR3 comprises 19 residues. CDR1 is MGHDK and CDR2 is SYGVNS in the germline V gene. The CDR3 DNA reads TGTGCCAGCAGTGACCCCTCAACAACTAGGACAGGGAGTAGGGAGACCCAGTACTTC. Translated: CASSDPSTTRTGSRETQYF. The whole variable domain, filled in from reference TRBV25-1 and TRBJ2-5, reads EADIYQTPRYLVIGTGKKITLECSQTMGHDKMYWYQQDPGMELHLIHYSYGVNSTEKGDLSSESTVSRIRTEHFPLTLESARPSHTSQYLCASSDPSTTRTGSRETQYFGPGTRLLVL.

This clonotype occurred many times. The chain carries TRBV20-1 and TRBJ2-1, with D perhaps matching TRBD2 (6 bases). Trimming took off 3 bases at V and 9 bases at J, with 12 bases between the two ends. CDR3 size: 12 residues. Germline V gene lookup returns CDR1 DFQATT and CDR2 SNEGSKA (reference sequence). The chain's CDR3 is CSASSRELEQFF. For the CDR3, the DNA is TGCAGTGCTAGTTCGCGGGAACTTGAGCAGTTCTTC.

This clonotype was detected a few times. The chain uses TRBV20-1 and TRBJ1-3; D perhaps matches TRBD1 (5 bases). Per the germline V gene, CDR1 is DFQATT and CDR2 is SNEGSKA (reference sequence). This CDR3 region has 14 residues. The ends were cut back, 3 bases at V and 0 bases at J, with 9 bases in the middle. This CDR3 is CSASLGGSGNTIYF. CDR3 nucleotide sequence: TGCAGTGCTAGTTTGGGGGGCTCTGGAAACACCATATATTTT.

Of note for this clonotype: This may arise from a read error, as a much more abundant clone is one base away. This chain links TRBV5-1 with TRBJ2-7; the match to TRBD1 covers 7 bases. Germline values: CDR1 SGHRS, CDR2 YFSETQ. This CDR3 region has 14 residues. After removal of 5 bases from V and 5 bases from J, the junction contained 10 bases not matched to a gene. The CDR3 DNA is TGCGCCAGCAGTTCCCGACAGGGTTTGGACGAGCAGTACTTC. Its translation: CASSSRQGLDEQYF.

This sequence joins TRBV4-2 and TRBJ1-1; no definite D call. Trimming removed 1 base at V and 0 bases at J, with 6 bases between. The CDR3 sequence is 14 residues long. Germline lookup yields CDR1 LGHNA and CDR2 YNFKEQ. CDR3 sequence: CASSQVGVNTEAFF. The CDR3, as DNA: TGTGCCAGCAGCCAAGTTGGAGTGAACACTGAAGCTTTCTTT.

This clonotype came up many times. The rearrangement uses TRBV27 and TRBJ1-1; 9 nucleotides line up with TRBD1. Germline values: CDR1 MNHEY, CDR2 SMNVEV (reference sequence). This CDR3 comprises 16 residues. V shed 5 bases, J shed 1 base, and the junction held 8 bases outside the gene matches. CDR3 in amino acids: CASSPSYRGPNTEAFF. The CDR3, as DNA: TGTGCCAGCAGTCCAAGCTACAGGGGGCCGAACACTGAAGCTTTCTTT.

This clonotype was seen a few times. V and J are TRBV30 and TRBJ1-2; D unclear. Germline values: CDR1 GTSNPN, CDR2 SVGIG (reference sequence). This CDR3 is built from 15 residues. The germline V and J ends were trimmed by 2 bases and 3 bases, with 16 bases remaining between them. This chain's CDR3 is CAWSLPLPIYYGYTF. CDR3 sequence (DNA): TGTGCCTGGAGTCTCCCTCTCCCGATCTACTATGGCTACACCTTC.

Concerning this clonotype: A much bigger clone sits one base away, suggesting this may be a read error. The chain joins TRBV6-1 to TRBJ2-5; possibly TRBD1 for D (5 bases). This CDR3 has 17 residues. CDR1 and CDR2 (germline): MNHNS, SASEGT. For the CDR3, the DNA is TGTGCCAGCAGTGAAGCTCCCTGGACAAAAAGGAAAGAGACCCAGTGCTTC. Translation gives CASSEAPWTKRKETQCF.

This clonotype came up many times. This chain links TRBV7-2 with TRBJ2-5, with 10 positions matching TRBD2. CDR3 length equals 16 residues. V lost 4 bases and J lost 2; bases outside the gene matches: 7. Germline CDR1 is SGHTA and CDR2 is FQGNSA. The CDR3 loop reads CASSSPSGGSQETQYF. The CDR3, as DNA: TGTGCCAGCAGCTCCCCTAGCGGGGGTTCTCAAGAGACCCAGTACTTC.

This clonotype came up many times. The chain employs TRBV6-2 or TRBV6-3 and TRBJ1-1; D not certain. Germline values: CDR1 MNHEY, CDR2 SVGEGT. This CDR3 is 13 amino acids long. V lost 5 bases to trimming and J lost 0 bases, with 7 bases between them. The CDR3 region has the DNA TGTGCCAGCAGTGCCATTCTGAACACTGAAGCTTTCTTT. Encoded protein: CASSAILNTEAFF.

This clonotype has ten or more counts. The rearrangement joins TRBV6-8 to TRBJ2-7; 10 nucleotides align to TRBD2. Losses at the gene ends were 6 bases for V and 4 bases for J; bases not matched to a gene: 6. Germline V gives CDR1 MNHGY, CDR2 SAAAGT. The CDR3 is 14 residues long. The CDR3 loop reads CASRAGTSEYEQYF. As DNA, the CDR3 is TGTGCCAGCAGAGCCGGGACTAGCGAATACGAGCAGTACTTC.

This clonotype was found a few times. One base away lies a much larger clone, so this may be a sequencing read error. The chain has TRBV5-6 and TRBJ2-7; D is undetermined. The CDR3 runs 15 residues. Germline CDR1 reads SGHDT; CDR2 reads YYEEEE. CDR3 in DNA: TGTGCCAGCAGCTTGTATATTTGGGGAACCTACGAGCATTACTTC. Protein sequence: CASSLYIWGTYEHYF.

This clonotype was counted at least ten times. The rearrangement links TRBV6-5 to TRBJ2-5; 7 nucleotides line up with TRBD2. This CDR3 contains 15 residues. V lost 2 bases and J lost 5; bases outside the gene matches: 8. Per the germline V gene, CDR1 is MNHEY and CDR2 is SVGAGI. CDR3 amino acids: CASSYPGTTSETQYF. CDR3 nucleotides: TGTGCCAGCAGTTACCCCGGGACTACGTCGGAGACCCAGTACTTC.

This clonotype was recorded many times. It may be a read error: a sequence one base away is much more abundant. The genes are TRBV20-1 and TRBJ2-7, with D hard to call. Between the trimmed V and J ends, which lost 7 bases and 3 bases, there was a span of 13 bases. This CDR3 is 12 amino acids long. Germline V gene data show CDR1 as DFQATT and CDR2 as SNEGSKA (reference sequence). The DNA for the CDR3 is TGCAGTGTTAGTGGCGTAGACTACGAGCAGTACTTC. Amino acids: CSVSGVDYEQYF.